Below are 31 T cell receptor beta chains sequenced from a single sample in a study of a mutant IDH1 vaccine in newly diagnosed glioma. Indicated time point: week 47, end of study. Mutant IDH1 20-mer peptide, at 300 ug, made up each vaccine dose, with topical imiquimod. No antigen has been identified for these receptors. Sequencing was performed with immunoSEQ multiplex PCR; in TCRdb, only in-frame clones are kept and a portion is missing. The table records about 23,000 clones, almost 85% of them present only once. This specimen was PBMCs, taken from a glioma patient whose treatment included an IDH1 peptide vaccine. Receptors were obtained from a man aged 40-55 years with glioma.

This clone has only a few counts. The rearrangement links TRBV27 to TRBJ2-5, with TRBD2 as a possible D gene (6 bases). The CDR3 is 13 amino acids. CDR1 is MNHEY, CDR2 SMNVEV, per germline (reference sequence). The V end lost 7 bases, the J end lost 4 bases, and 13 bases lay between the germline ends. CDR3 coding DNA: TGTGCCAGCAAAGTCGGGAGAGGAGAGACCCAGTACTTC. Its protein product is CASKVGRGETQYF.

This chain connects TRBV7-3 to TRBJ2-3, with no clear D. The germline gives CDR1 SGHTA, CDR2 FQGTGA. The germline V and J ends were trimmed by 5 bases and 5 bases, with 14 bases remaining between them. There are 14 residues in the CDR3. The CDR3 is CASSPLNTRDTQYF. Here the CDR3 DNA reads TGTGCCAGCAGCCCTCTTAACACCCGAGATACGCAGTATTTT.

The chain is built from TRBV7-2 and TRBJ2-7; 8 bases align to TRBD1. CDR1 is SGHTA, CDR2 FQGNSA, per germline. CDR3 length equals 15 residues. With 4 bases clipped from V and 2 bases from J, the junction kept 7 bases outside the gene matches. CDR3 nucleotides: TGTGCCAGCAGCTCAACCGGGACAGGACCCTACGAGCAGTACTTC. Its translation: CASSSTGTGPYEQYF. Full variable domain (remainder filled in from reference TRBV7-2 and TRBJ2-7): GAGVSQSPSNKVTEKGKDVELRCDPISGHTALYWYRQSLGQGLEFLIYFQGNSAPDKSGLPSDRFSAERTGGSVSTLTIQRTQQEDSAVYLCASSSTGTGPYEQYFGPGTRLTVT.

This chain links TRBV6-5 with TRBJ2-1, with 7 nucleotides matching TRBD1. The ends lost 5 bases at V and 7 bases at J; junction bases unmatched: 11. This CDR3 region has 15 residues. Per germline, CDR1 MNHEY and CDR2 SVGAGI. The CDR3 nucleotides are TGTGCCAGCAGTCTTGGTAGGGGGCGGAAGAATGAGCAGTTCTTC. Its protein product is CASSLGRGRKNEQFF.

This chain joins TRBV19 and TRBJ1-4; a possible D gene is TRBD1 (5 bases). The CDR3 is made up of 16 amino acids. V shed 5 bases and J shed 5 bases, with 18 bases lying between them. Germline V gives CDR1 LNHDA, CDR2 SQIVND (reference sequence). The CDR3 nucleotides read TGTGCCAGTAGTGAGACTCCGGGACGCAAAAATGAAAAACTGTTTTTT. Translation: CASSETPGRKNEKLFF.

V and J are TRBV28 and TRBJ1-4; D is perhaps TRBD1 (6 bases). The V and J ends lost 2 bases and 6 bases respectively, with 10 bases between them. The V gene's germline CDR1 is MDHEN and CDR2 SYDVKM. The CDR3 is 14 amino acids. The CDR3 bases are TGTGCCAGCAGTTTAATACAGGGAGATGAAAAACTGTTTTTT. It specifies CASSLIQGDEKLFF.

V is TRBV2 and J is TRBJ2-1; D unclear. Trimming took off 7 bases at V and 2 bases at J, with 18 bases between the two ends. The CDR3 runs to 16 residues. The germline CDR1 and CDR2 sequences are SNHLY and FYNNEI. CDR3 sequence: CASKESRIRTYNEQFF. The DNA of the CDR3 is TGTGCCAGCAAGGAGAGTCGGATCCGAACCTACAATGAGCAGTTCTTC.

This clone was seen a few times. V gene TRBV29-1 combines with J gene TRBJ1-1; TRBD1 matches at 7 bases. Germline lookup yields CDR1 SQVTM and CDR2 ANQGSEA. The CDR3 covers 13 residues. V was pared by 6 bases and J by 0 bases, with 4 bases of the junction left unmatched. The CDR3, as DNA: TGCAGCGTACGGGGACAGCTGAACACTGAAGCTTTCTTT. Amino acids: CSVRGQLNTEAFF.

This clone came up a few times. The chain combines TRBV29-1 with TRBJ1-1; 8 bases fit TRBD1. The germline gives CDR1 SQVTM, CDR2 ANQGSEA. V dropped 4 bases and J dropped 5; count of bases not matched to a gene: 6. The CDR3 runs to 13 residues. The CDR3 region has the DNA TGCAGCGTTGGACAGGGGATAAAGACTGAAGCTTTCTTT. Protein product: CSVGQGIKTEAFF.

V and J are TRBV18 and TRBJ2-3; a weak D match, TRBD1 (6 bases). Germline V lookup: CDR1 KGHSH, CDR2 LQKENI. The CDR3 extends over 13 amino acids. Trimming removed 5 bases from V and 3 bases from J, with 9 bases in between. The CDR3, as DNA: TGTGCCAGCTCAAAAGGGGGAACAGATACGCAGTATTTT. Protein sequence: CASSKGGTDTQYF.

The rearrangement joins TRBV19 to TRBJ2-7; a weak D match, TRBD2 (5 bases). Trimming pared 6 bases from V and 2 bases from J, leaving 17 bases between. This CDR3 is built from 15 residues. In germline, CDR1 is LNHDA, CDR2 SQIVND (reference sequence). CDR3 bases: TGTGCCAGTAGCCCCGGGATCGGGTTGACCTACGAGCAGTACTTC. Translating gives CASSPGIGLTYEQYF.

The rearrangement joins TRBV2 to TRBJ2-3; either TRBD1 or TRBD2 may fit D (5 bases each). The CDR3 contains 14 residues. V gave up 7 bases and J gave up 0 bases, with 11 bases separating them. In germline, CDR1 is SNHLY, CDR2 FYNNEI. CDR3 amino acids: CASKPGPSTDTQYF. The CDR3 DNA reads as TGTGCCAGCAAACCGGGACCAAGCACAGATACGCAGTATTTT.

This chain connects TRBV19 to TRBJ2-1; a weak D match, TRBD2 (6 bases). The CDR3 has 16 residues. Germline V CDR1 and CDR2: LNHDA, SQIVND (reference sequence). V lost 9 bases, J lost 0 bases, and 18 bases lay in between. The CDR3 coding sequence is TGTGCCAGCCACCCTCCGGACTATAGCTCCTACAATGAGCAGTTCTTC. Encoded protein: CASHPPDYSSYNEQFF.

This clone was detected a few times. V gene TRBV19 combines with J gene TRBJ1-5; TRBD1 agrees at 10 bases. This CDR3 has 16 residues. V lost 5 bases to trimming and J lost 2 bases; unmatched junction nucleotides: 6. Germline-derived CDR1 and CDR2 are LNHDA and SQIVND (reference sequence). The CDR3 bases are TGTGCCAGTAGTGCGACGGGACAGGGGCGCAATCAGCCCCAGCATTTT. Its protein product is CASSATGQGRNQPQHF.

This chain joins TRBV6-6 and TRBJ2-3, with D tentatively TRBD2 (6 bases). V dropped 7 bases and J dropped 6 bases, with 17 bases sitting between them. The V gene's germline CDR1 is MNHNY and CDR2 SVGAGI (reference sequence). This CDR3 contains 14 residues. CDR3 protein: CASKTTEGRDTQYF. The CDR3 coding sequence is TGTGCCAGCAAAACGACTGAGGGGAGGGATACGCAGTATTTT.

The J gene is TRBJ2-1, the V gene TRBV5-1; D gene ambiguous. CDR1 and CDR2 from the germline V gene are SGHRS and YFSETQ. This CDR3 has 15 amino acids. V was shortened by 4 bases and J by 4 bases, with 15 bases between the two germline ends. The chain's CDR3 is CASSPAPPTYNEQFF. As DNA, the CDR3 is TGCGCCAGCAGCCCGGCGCCCCCGACTTACAATGAGCAGTTCTTC.

The CDR3 spells CASSYSQVLQETQYF. CDR3 nucleotides: TGTGCCAGCAGTTACTCCCAGGTGCTCCAAGAGACCCAGTACTTC. The chain joins TRBV27 to TRBJ2-5; D unresolved. CDR1 and CDR2 (germline): MNHEY, SMNVEV (reference sequence). Trimming removed 4 bases from V and 1 base from J, with 13 bases in between. This CDR3 contains 15 residues.

CDR3: CSAPDYNEQFF. The CDR3 DNA reads TGCAGCGCCCCCGATTACAATGAGCAGTTCTTC. The rearrangement joins TRBV29-1 to TRBJ2-1; no clear D. Germline V lookup: CDR1 SQVTM, CDR2 ANQGSEA. Trimming took off 7 bases at V and 4 bases at J, with 8 bases between the two ends. The CDR3 loop spans 11 amino acids.

This clone was seen a handful of times. The chain is built from TRBV9 and TRBJ2-3, with D unclear. This CDR3 has 14 amino acids. Germline V gene sequence: CDR1 SGDLS, CDR2 YYNGEE. V was pared by 2 bases and J by 2 bases, with 9 bases between. As DNA, the CDR3 is TGTGCCAGCAGCGTGGGCGCCACCACAGATACGCAGTATTTT. It translates to CASSVGATTDTQYF. Filled out from reference TRBV9 and TRBJ2-3, the complete variable domain reads DSGVTQTPKHLITATGQRVTLRCSPRSGDLSVYWYQQSLDQGLQFLIQYYNGEERAKGNILERFSAQQFPDLHSELNLSSLELGDSALYFCASSVGATTDTQYFGPGTRLTVL.

The chain combines TRBV5-1 with TRBJ2-5; 9 bases are a match to TRBD1. The germline gives CDR1 SGHRS, CDR2 YFSETQ. This CDR3 is 14 amino acids long. The V segment lost 4 bases and the J segment 4 bases; nucleotides outside the gene matches: 5. The CDR3: CASSTGQGRETQYF. As DNA, the CDR3 is TGCGCCAGCAGCACCGGACAGGGGCGAGAGACCCAGTACTTC.

This chain links TRBV4-2 with TRBJ2-7, with D uncertain. From germline, CDR1 is LGHNA and CDR2 YNFKEQ. The germline V and J ends were trimmed by 4 bases and 1 base, with 11 bases remaining between them. The CDR3 totals 14 residues. CDR3 sequence: CASSPKQTSYEQYF. CDR3 bases: TGTGCCAGCAGCCCGAAACAGACATCCTACGAGCAGTACTTC.

This clone was seen only a few times. Other DNA sequences of this sample code for an identical CDR3. V is TRBV12-5 and J is TRBJ2-5; maybe TRBD1 (5 bases). The CDR3 sequence is 13 residues long. Germline values: CDR1 LGHNT, CDR2 FRNRAP. V was shortened by 1 base and J by 5 bases, with 8 bases between the two germline ends. In DNA form, the CDR3 reads TGTGCTAGTGGTTTGGGGCAGGGCGAGACCCAGTACTTC. This sequence encodes CASGLGQGETQYF.

The chain recombines TRBV5-4 with TRBJ1-4, with TRBD1 matching over 7 bases. The CDR3 sequence is 14 residues long. Trimming removed 4 bases from V and 2 bases from J; junction bases left unmatched: 2. From germline, CDR1 is SGHNT and CDR2 YYREEE (reference sequence). The CDR3 DNA follows: TGTGCCAGCAGCCAGACAGGGACTAATGAAAAACTGTTTTTT. Translating it yields CASSQTGTNEKLFF.

This chain joins TRBV20-1 and TRBJ1-4; D is possibly TRBD1 (5 bases). CDR3 length: 11 residues. Trimming cost V 6 bases and J 7 bases, with 9 bases left between them. Germline CDR1 and CDR2: DFQATT and SNEGSKA (reference sequence). In DNA form, the CDR3 reads TGCAGTGCCCCGGGGGGTGAAAAACTGTTTTTT. This sequence encodes CSAPGGEKLFF.

The chain joins TRBV7-8 to TRBJ1-2; 8 nucleotides match TRBD1. V lost 5 bases, J lost 3 bases, and 5 bases stayed unmatched. This CDR3 has 14 amino acids. Germline-derived CDR1 and CDR2 are SGHVS and FQNEAQ. The chain's CDR3 is CASSPQGAYYGYTF. In nucleotides, the CDR3 is TGTGCCAGCAGCCCCCAGGGGGCTTACTATGGCTACACCTTC.

J is TRBJ2-3 and V is TRBV27, with 8 bases identical to TRBD2. Trimming took 8 bases from V and 4 from J; bases not matched to a gene: 11. Germline-derived CDR1 and CDR2 are MNHEY and SMNVEV (reference sequence). CDR3 length: 15 amino acids. CDR3 DNA: TGTGCCAGCCGATTTAGCGGGCGGGGGGCAGATACGCAGTATTTT. This codes for CASRFSGRGADTQYF.

The chain uses TRBV19 and TRBJ1-5; 12 positions match TRBD1. The junction had 7 bases not matched to a gene; V was cut back by 6 bases and J by 7 bases. Germline V gene data show CDR1 as LNHDA and CDR2 as SQIVND (reference sequence). CDR3 length equals 15 residues. This chain's CDR3 is CASRAGTGGFQPQHF. The CDR3 DNA reads TGTGCCAGTAGGGCCGGGACAGGGGGCTTCCAGCCCCAGCATTTT.

This chain links TRBV19 with TRBJ2-2, with D perhaps matching TRBD1 (5 bases). Trimming took 3 bases from V and 5 from J, leaving 7 bases between them. Looked up from germline, CDR1 is LNHDA and CDR2 is SQIVND (reference sequence). CDR3 length: 13 amino acids. The CDR3 loop reads CASSMAGTGELFF. The DNA for the CDR3 is TGTGCCAGTAGTATGGCAGGGACCGGGGAGCTGTTTTTT.

Concerning this clone: No conserved phenylalanine or tryptophan is present at the end of the CDR3, so a read error is the likely explanation. The limits of the CDR3 on the DNA are not certain, so only TCRdb's listed CDR3 is given. The chain couples TRBV5-1 to TRBJ2-7. Inclusive of both ends, the CDR3 amounts to 8 amino acids. Per germline, CDR1 SGHRS and CDR2 YFSETQ. CDR3 amino acids: CASSLGGR.

This rearrangement joins TRBV5-4 to TRBJ2-5; TRBD2 agrees at 12 bases. In germline, CDR1 is SGHNT, CDR2 YYREEE (reference sequence). V lost 0 bases, J lost 4 bases, and 4 bases stayed unmatched. This CDR3 has 16 amino acids. CDR3 region: CASSLGTSGIVETQYF. CDR3 coding DNA: TGTGCCAGCAGCTTGGGGACTAGCGGGATTGTAGAGACCCAGTACTTC.

This sequence joins TRBV10-3 and TRBJ2-5, with 7 bases lining up with TRBD2. Trimming took 10 bases from V and 5 from J; bases not matched to a gene: 4. From germline, CDR1 is ENHRY and CDR2 SYGVKD. This CDR3 spans 11 amino acids. In nucleotides, the CDR3 is TGTGCCACAGGGACTACGGAGACCCAGTACTTC. It codes for CATGTTETQYF.